These 5 T cell receptor beta chains came from one sample sequenced in a study of blood T cell repertoires in COVID-19. Data came from immunoSEQ multiplex PCR; TCRdb stores just in-frame clones and leaves some out. The sample holds some 400,000 clones, about 87% seen once. The specimen was peripheral blood. The origin of the receptors is an older woman with COVID-19, enrolled during active disease.

This rearrangement joins TRBV30 to TRBJ2-3, with TRBD1 as a possible D gene (7 bases). V dropped 3 bases and J dropped 1 base, with 20 bases sitting between them. Germline CDR1 is GTSNPN and CDR2 is SVGIG (reference sequence). The CDR3 runs to 17 residues. The DNA of the CDR3 is TGTGCCTGGAGATCCGACAGGGTCGGGAGCGGCACAGATACGCAGTATTTT. Amino acids: CAWRSDRVGSGTDTQYF.

The genes are TRBV5-1 and TRBJ2-1; possibly TRBD2 for D (6 bases). Germline V gives CDR1 SGHRS, CDR2 YFSETQ. The CDR3 is made up of 11 amino acids. Trimming removed 0 bases at V and 14 bases at J, with 9 bases between. In DNA, the CDR3 is TGCGCCAGCAGCTTGGCGGGAGTCGAGTTCTTC. This sequence encodes CASSLAGVEFF.

V usage is TRBV19 and J usage is TRBJ2-5; 7 nucleotides align to TRBD1. CDR3 length: 14 residues. Per germline, CDR1 LNHDA and CDR2 SQIVND (reference sequence). V lost 5 bases to trimming and J lost 5 bases; unmatched junction nucleotides: 8. This CDR3 is CASSLRQGRETQYF. The CDR3, as DNA: TGTGCCAGTAGTCTGCGACAGGGCCGGGAGACCCAGTACTTC.

This chain uses TRBV6-5 with TRBJ1-6; possible D gene TRBD1, 6 bases. The CDR3 runs 14 residues. The germline gives CDR1 MNHEY, CDR2 SVGAGI. Trimming took 7 bases from V and 6 from J, leaving 13 bases between them. The CDR3 sequence is CASNPGQLNSPLHF. As DNA, the CDR3 is TGTGCCAGCAACCCGGGACAACTTAATTCACCCCTCCACTTT.

The chain employs TRBV3-1 (or the pseudogene TRBV3-2) and TRBJ1-3, with 7 positions matching TRBD1. Germline V gene sequence: CDR1 LGHDT, CDR2 YNNKEL (reference sequence). Losses at the gene ends were 4 bases for V and 3 bases for J; bases not matched to a gene: 3. The CDR3 loop spans 14 amino acids. Written as DNA, the CDR3 is TGTGCCAGCAGCCTAAGACAGGGTGGAAACACCATATATTTT. This sequence encodes CASSLRQGGNTIYF.